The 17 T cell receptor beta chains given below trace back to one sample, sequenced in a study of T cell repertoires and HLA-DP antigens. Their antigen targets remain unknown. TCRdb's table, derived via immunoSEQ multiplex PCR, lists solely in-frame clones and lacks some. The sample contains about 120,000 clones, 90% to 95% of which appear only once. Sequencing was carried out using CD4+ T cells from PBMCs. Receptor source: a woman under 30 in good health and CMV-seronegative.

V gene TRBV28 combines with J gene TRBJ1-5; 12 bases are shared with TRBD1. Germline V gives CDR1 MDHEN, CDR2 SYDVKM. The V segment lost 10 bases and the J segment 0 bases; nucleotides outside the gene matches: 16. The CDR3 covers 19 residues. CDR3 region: CATERVGTGGLYSNQPQHF. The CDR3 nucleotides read TGTGCCACCGAACGTGTGGGGACAGGGGGCCTTTATAGCAATCAGCCCCAGCATTTT.

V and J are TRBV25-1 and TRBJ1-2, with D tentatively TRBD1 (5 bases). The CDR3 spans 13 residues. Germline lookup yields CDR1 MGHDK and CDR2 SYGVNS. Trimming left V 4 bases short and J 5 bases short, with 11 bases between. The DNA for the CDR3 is TGTGCCAGCAGTGTCGGGGGTGGATATGGCTACACCTTC. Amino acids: CASSVGGGYGYTF.

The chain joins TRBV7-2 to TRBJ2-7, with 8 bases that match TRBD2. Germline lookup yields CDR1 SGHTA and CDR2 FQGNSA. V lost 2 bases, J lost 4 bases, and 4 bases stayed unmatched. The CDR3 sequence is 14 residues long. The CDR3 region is CASSLRAGAYEQYV. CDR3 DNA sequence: TGTGCCAGCAGCTTAAGAGCGGGGGCGTACGAGCAGTACGTC.

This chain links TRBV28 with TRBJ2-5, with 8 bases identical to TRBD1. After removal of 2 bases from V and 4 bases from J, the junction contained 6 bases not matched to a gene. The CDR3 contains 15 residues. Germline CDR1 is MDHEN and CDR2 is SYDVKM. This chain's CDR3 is CASSLDRGTGETQYF. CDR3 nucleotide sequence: TGTGCCAGCAGTTTAGACAGGGGAACGGGAGAGACCCAGTACTTC.

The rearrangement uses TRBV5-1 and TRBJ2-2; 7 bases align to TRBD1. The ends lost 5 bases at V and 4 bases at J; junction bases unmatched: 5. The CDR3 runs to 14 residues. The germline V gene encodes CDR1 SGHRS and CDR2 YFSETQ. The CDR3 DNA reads TGCGCCAGCAGTCGCCGGGACAGCACCGGGGAGCTGTTTTTT. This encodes CASSRRDSTGELFF.

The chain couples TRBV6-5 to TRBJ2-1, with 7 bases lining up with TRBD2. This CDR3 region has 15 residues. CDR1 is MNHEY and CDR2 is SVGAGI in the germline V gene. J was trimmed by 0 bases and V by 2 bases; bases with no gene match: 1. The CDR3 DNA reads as TGTGCCAGCAGTTACGAGCGGGGCTCCTACAATGAGCAGTTCTTC. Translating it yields CASSYERGSYNEQFF.

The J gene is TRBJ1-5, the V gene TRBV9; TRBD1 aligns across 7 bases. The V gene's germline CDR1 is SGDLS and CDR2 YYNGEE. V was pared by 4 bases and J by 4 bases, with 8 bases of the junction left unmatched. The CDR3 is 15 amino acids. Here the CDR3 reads CASSPRGDSNQPQHF. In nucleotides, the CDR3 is TGTGCCAGCAGCCCCAGAGGGGACAGTAATCAGCCCCAGCATTTT.

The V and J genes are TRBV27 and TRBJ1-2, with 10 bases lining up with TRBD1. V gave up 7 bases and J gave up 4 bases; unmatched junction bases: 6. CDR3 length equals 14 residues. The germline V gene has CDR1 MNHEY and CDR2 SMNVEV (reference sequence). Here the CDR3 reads CASTPGQGSYGYTF. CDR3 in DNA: TGTGCCAGCACACCGGGACAGGGGAGCTATGGCTACACCTTC.

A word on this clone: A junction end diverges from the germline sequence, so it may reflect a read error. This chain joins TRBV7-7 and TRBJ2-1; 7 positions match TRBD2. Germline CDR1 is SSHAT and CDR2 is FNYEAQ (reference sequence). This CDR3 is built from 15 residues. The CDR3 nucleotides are TGTGCTAGCAGCTTAGGGAGGGCAGGCTACAATGAGCAGTTCTTC. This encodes CASSLGRAGYNEQFF.

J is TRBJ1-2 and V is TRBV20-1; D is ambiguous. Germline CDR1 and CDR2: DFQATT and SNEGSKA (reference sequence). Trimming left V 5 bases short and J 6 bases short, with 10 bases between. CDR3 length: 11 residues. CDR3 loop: CSAGRADGYTF. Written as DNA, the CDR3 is TGCAGTGCTGGGAGGGCTGATGGCTACACCTTC.

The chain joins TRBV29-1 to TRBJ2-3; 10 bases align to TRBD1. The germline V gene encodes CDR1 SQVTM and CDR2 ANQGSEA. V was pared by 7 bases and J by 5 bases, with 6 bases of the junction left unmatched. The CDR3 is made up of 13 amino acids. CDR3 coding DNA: TGCAGCGGTAGACAGGGGGCAGTAGATACGCAGTATTTT. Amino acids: CSGRQGAVDTQYF.

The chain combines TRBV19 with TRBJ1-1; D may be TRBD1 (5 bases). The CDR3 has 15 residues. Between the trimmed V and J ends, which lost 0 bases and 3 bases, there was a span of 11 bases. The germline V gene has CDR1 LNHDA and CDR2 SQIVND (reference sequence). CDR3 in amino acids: CASSIDTGQYTEAFF. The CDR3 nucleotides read TGTGCCAGTAGTATAGATACAGGTCAGTACACTGAAGCTTTCTTT.

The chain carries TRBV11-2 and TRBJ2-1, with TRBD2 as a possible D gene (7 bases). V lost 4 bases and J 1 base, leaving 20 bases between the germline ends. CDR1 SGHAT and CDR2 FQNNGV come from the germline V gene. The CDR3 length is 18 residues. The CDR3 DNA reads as TGTGCCAGCAGCTCTACCGGAACAGGGAGGGGATCCTACAATGAGCAGTTCTTC. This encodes CASSSTGTGRGSYNEQFF.

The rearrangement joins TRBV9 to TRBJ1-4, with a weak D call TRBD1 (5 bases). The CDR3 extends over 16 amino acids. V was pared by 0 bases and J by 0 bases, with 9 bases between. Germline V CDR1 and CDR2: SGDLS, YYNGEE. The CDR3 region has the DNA TGTGCCAGCAGCGTAGGGGACCGTGCAACTAATGAAAAACTGTTTTTT. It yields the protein CASSVGDRATNEKLFF.

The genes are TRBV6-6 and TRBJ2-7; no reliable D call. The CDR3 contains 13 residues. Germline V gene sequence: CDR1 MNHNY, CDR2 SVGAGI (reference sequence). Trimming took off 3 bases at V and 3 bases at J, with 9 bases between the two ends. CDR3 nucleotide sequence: TGTGCCAGCAGTTATCTACACAGCTACGAGCAGTACGTC. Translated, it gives CASSYLHSYEQYV.

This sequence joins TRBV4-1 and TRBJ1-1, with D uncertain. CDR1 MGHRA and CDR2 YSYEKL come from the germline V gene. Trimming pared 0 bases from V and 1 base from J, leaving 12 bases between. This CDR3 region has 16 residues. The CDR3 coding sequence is TGCGCCAGCAGCCAAGATCGTGCACGGTCGAACACTGAAGCTTTCTTT. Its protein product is CASSQDRARSNTEAFF.

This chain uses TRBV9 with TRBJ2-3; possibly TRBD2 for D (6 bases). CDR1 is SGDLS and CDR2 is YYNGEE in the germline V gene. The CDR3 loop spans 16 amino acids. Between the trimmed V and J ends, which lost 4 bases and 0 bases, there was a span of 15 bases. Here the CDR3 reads CASSKHRETSTDTQYF. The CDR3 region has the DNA TGTGCCAGCAGCAAACACCGGGAGACAAGCACAGATACGCAGTATTTT.